This TCR beta chain emerged from a study of response to subunit inactivated influenza vaccine listed by TCRdb under 2018. With regard to the full study: To follow how T cells responded to a trivalent subunit inactivated influenza vaccine, the researchers relied on deep quantitative profiling of the T cell receptor repertoire.

There are many counts of this clonotype. No cognate antigen has been identified for it. Qualities for individual bases were not recorded, and no much larger clone is one base off. The CDR3 runs 17 residues from the cysteine to the phenylalanine. Solely the CDR3 DNA is kept, with 51 bases framed from the first base. The V and J ends are trimmed by 0 bases and 8 bases, leaving 23 bases between them. Sequences SEHNR (CDR1) and FQNEAQ (CDR2) are obtained from the germline V gene (reference sequence). Study-level results and caveats: It was suggested by the authors that each seasonal influenza vaccination may recruit only a limited number of new T cells.

Library prep was done by RT-PCR. TCRdb shows the sequencer as Illumina HiSeq 2500. Clones were called with MiXCR by TCRdb after fastp trimmed the public reads at Q25, and only in-frame beta chains were retained. Every distinct CDR3 protein forms one entry, paired with its most common genes and DNA. In all, the sample holds about 650,000 distinct CDR3 sequences, and approximately 15% of those were seen once. The top ten clonotypes cover approximately 10% of the sample. The source of this sequence is a man between 50 and 59 years old who received an inactivated influenza vaccine. Donor details come from another sample of the same person, matched by shared clones. The rearrangement combines TRBV7-9 with TRBJ2-7; the D assignment is uncertain and may be TRBD1 or TRBD2, with 5 bases supporting each. The starting material was PBMCs from blood, obtained 11 to 12 days after vaccination. The CDR3 protein is CASSLARWGSTRGQQYF. In nucleotides, the sequence is TGTGCCAGCAGCTTAGCGCGGTGGGGGTCAACTCGGGGACAGCAGTACTTC. With the rest looked up from the reference TRBV7-9 and TRBJ2-7 genes rather than sequenced, the full variable domain is DTGVSQNPRHKITKRGQNVTFRCDPISEHNRLYWYRQTLGQGPEFLTYFQNEAQLEKSRLLSDRFSAERPKGSFSTLEIQRTEQGDSAMYLCASSLARWGSTRGQQYFGPGTRLTVT.